Below are 29 T cell receptor beta chains sequenced from a single sample in a study of T cells in Graves' hyperthyroidism and ophthalmopathy. What was amplified from RNA transcripts were TCR beta CDR3 regions. Using the HTBI primer set, a first-round RT-PCR was run on the TCR CDR3. MiXCR was run by TCRdb on the multiplex PCR reads, yielding one entry per CDR3 protein. Among over 400,000 distinct CDR3 sequences listed, roughly 23% were seen once. What was sequenced was blood. Every receptor here comes from a woman in her 70s with Graves' ophthalmopathy.

V and J are TRBV3-1 and TRBJ2-7, with 9 bases lining up with TRBD1. CDR3 length: 14 amino acids. V shed 3 bases and J 7 bases; nucleotides not matched to a gene: 7. Germline-derived CDR1 and CDR2 are LGHDT and YNNKEL (reference sequence). The CDR3 loop is CASSQRTGASEQYF. In DNA, the CDR3 is TGTGCCAGCAGCCAGAGGACAGGGGCGAGTGAGCAGTACTTC.

The chain carries TRBV24-1 and TRBJ1-3, with D uncertain. The V gene lost 12 bases and the J gene lost 4 bases, with 12 bases spanning the gap. CDR1 KGHDR and CDR2 SFDVKD come from the germline V gene. CDR3 size: 12 residues. CDR3 DNA sequence: TGTGCCTCCCGAATCCCCGGAAACACCATATATTTT. Its protein is CASRIPGNTIYF.

In DNA, the CDR3 is TGTGCTAGTGGTCTAGCGGGAGCAGAGACCCAGTACTTC. Protein: CASGLAGAETQYF. This chain links TRBV12-5 with TRBJ2-5; the match to TRBD2 covers 10 bases. The CDR3 runs to 13 residues. The trim removed 5 bases at V and 4 bases at J, leaving 1 base unmatched. CDR1 LGHNT and CDR2 FRNRAP come from the germline V gene.

The chain is built from TRBV19 and TRBJ1-2; unclear D gene. This CDR3 comprises 14 residues. V dropped 4 bases and J dropped 4 bases, with 13 bases sitting between them. The germline V gene encodes CDR1 LNHDA and CDR2 SQIVND (reference sequence). This chain's CDR3 is CASSTSYTGYGYTF. DNA for the CDR3: TGTGCCAGTAGTACATCCTATACCGGCTATGGCTACACCTTC.

This clonotype was counted many times. This chain connects TRBV20-1 to TRBJ2-1; TRBD2 matches 9 bases. The V gene's germline CDR1 is DFQATT and CDR2 SNEGSKA (reference sequence). J gave up 4 bases and V 5 bases, and 6 bases lay outside the gene matches. The CDR3 is 14 amino acids. The CDR3 bases are TGCAGTGCTTATAGCGGGAGCGCGTACAATGAGCAGTTCTTC. It yields the protein CSAYSGSAYNEQFF.

The chain couples TRBV10-1 to TRBJ2-1, with 9 bases identical to TRBD2. V gave up 3 bases and J gave up 7 bases; unmatched junction bases: 7. The CDR3 totals 15 residues. Germline V gives CDR1 WNHNN, CDR2 SYGVQD (reference sequence). CDR3 DNA: TGCGCCAGCAGTGATGTAGCGGGAGTTTCTAATGAGCAGTTCTTC. It yields the protein CASSDVAGVSNEQFF.

This clonotype was found a few times. The chain couples TRBV12-3 or TRBV12-4 to TRBJ1-5; TRBD1 aligns across 9 bases. The CDR3 is 16 amino acids. The V segment lost 3 bases and the J segment 7 bases; nucleotides outside the gene matches: 10. The CDR3 region is CASSFVPLDRGQPQHF. CDR3 coding DNA: TGTGCCAGCAGTTTCGTCCCCCTGGACAGGGGACAGCCCCAGCATTTT.

As regards this clonotype: A clone one base away is much larger, so this may be a read error. No conserved phenylalanine or tryptophan is present at the end of the CDR3, so a read error is the likely explanation. The V call is TRBV28, the J call TRBJ2-7; D is unresolved. The CDR3 sequence is 13 residues long. Trimming cost V 7 bases and J 0 bases, with 10 bases left between them. Germline lookup yields CDR1 MDHEN and CDR2 SYDVKM. The CDR3 DNA reads as TGTGCCAGCACCCCGACCGACTCCTACGAGCAGTACCTC. Its translation: CASTPTDSYEQYL.

The chain is built from TRBV19 and TRBJ2-2; the match to TRBD1 covers 9 bases. Germline loops: CDR1 LNHDA, CDR2 SQIVND (reference sequence). The CDR3 is 17 residues long. The V gene end was trimmed by 4 bases and the J gene end by 4 bases; junction bases not matched to a gene: 10. CDR3 residues: CASSTWQGQGFTGELFF. CDR3 in DNA: TGTGCCAGTAGTACCTGGCAGGGACAGGGCTTCACCGGGGAGCTGTTTTTT.

This chain uses TRBV5-5 with TRBJ2-2, with TRBD2 matching over 8 bases. V was clipped by 10 bases and J by 5 bases; unmatched bases: 4. The V gene's germline CDR1 is SGHKS and CDR2 YYEKEE (reference sequence). The CDR3 runs to 12 residues. This CDR3 reads CAGSGRTGELFF. DNA of the CDR3: TGTGCCGGAAGCGGGAGAACCGGGGAGCTGTTTTTT.

This clonotype occurred many times. This chain uses TRBV12-5 with TRBJ1-1; a weak D match, TRBD1 (6 bases). The ends were cut back, 3 bases at V and 0 bases at J, with 17 bases in the middle. CDR1 is LGHNT and CDR2 is FRNRAP in the germline V gene. The CDR3 loop spans 17 amino acids. CDR3 nucleotides: TGTGCTAGTGGTTTCAGGACAGACATTCTCATGAACACTGAAGCTTTCTTT. Amino acid sequence: CASGFRTDILMNTEAFF.

This clonotype came up many times. The CDR3 loop is CASSRGVANEKLFF. The DNA for the CDR3 is TGTGCCAGCAGTAGAGGCGTGGCTAATGAAAAACTGTTTTTT. The chain uses TRBV6-1 and TRBJ1-4; D is unresolved. This CDR3 has 14 amino acids. Trimming took 5 bases from V and 3 from J, leaving 10 bases between them. Germline V gene lookup returns CDR1 MNHNS and CDR2 SASEGT.

This clonotype showed up many times. J is TRBJ2-2 and V is TRBV12-3 or TRBV12-4, with 9 bases matching TRBD2. The ends lost 7 bases at V and 6 bases at J; junction bases unmatched: 9. This CDR3 comprises 15 residues. The CDR3 reads CASTNPSGKAGELFF. For the CDR3, the DNA is TGTGCCAGCACCAACCCTAGCGGGAAGGCCGGGGAGCTGTTTTTT.

This clonotype showed up just a few times. This chain's CDR3 is CAWSPMGGVYEQYF. For the CDR3, the DNA is TGTGCCTGGAGTCCAATGGGTGGGGTCTACGAGCAGTACTTC. The V and J genes are TRBV30 and TRBJ2-7; D not resolved. V dropped 2 bases and J dropped 3 bases, with 14 bases sitting between them. The CDR3 is 14 amino acids. Per germline, CDR1 GTSNPN and CDR2 SVGIG (reference sequence).

The J gene is TRBJ2-7, the V gene TRBV27, with 7 bases fitting TRBD2. This CDR3 is built from 14 residues. Germline lookup yields CDR1 MNHEY and CDR2 SMNVEV (reference sequence). The ends lost 3 bases at V and 3 bases at J; junction bases unmatched: 5. The CDR3 reads CASSFGGSRYEQYF. CDR3 nucleotides: TGTGCCAGCAGTTTTGGCGGGAGTCGCTACGAGCAGTACTTC.

The chain has TRBV6-1 and TRBJ2-5; D not resolved. Germline V gene sequence: CDR1 MNHNS, CDR2 SASEGT. Trimming stripped 5 bases from V and 5 bases from J, with 9 bases between. The CDR3 is 12 residues long. CDR3 nucleotides: TGTGCCAGCAGTACAAACCTTGAGACCCAGTACTTC. Protein sequence: CASSTNLETQYF.

This sequence joins TRBV7-8 and TRBJ1-2; D call uncertain. The CDR3 consists of 13 residues. V lost 5 bases to trimming and J lost 4 bases, with 11 bases between them. Germline CDR1 is SGHVS and CDR2 is FQNEAQ. CDR3: CASSHQARYGYTF. The DNA of the CDR3 is TGTGCCAGCAGCCATCAGGCCCGCTATGGCTACACCTTC.

In DNA form, the CDR3 reads TGTGCCAGCAGCGTAGGACAGGGAGGGGTCACCGGGGAGCTGTTTTTT. This sequence encodes CASSVGQGGVTGELFF. The chain is built from TRBV9 and TRBJ2-2; D could derive from TRBD1 or TRBD2 (7 bases each). V lost 0 bases and J 4 bases, leaving 13 bases between the germline ends. The CDR3 is made up of 16 amino acids. The germline V gene has CDR1 SGDLS and CDR2 YYNGEE.

A few counts support this clonotype. The rearrangement joins TRBV20-1 to TRBJ2-2, with D uncertain. With 1 base removed from V and 5 bases from J, the gap between germline ends came to 17 bases. The CDR3 runs 16 residues. From germline, CDR1 is DFQATT and CDR2 SNEGSKA (reference sequence). CDR3 in amino acids: CSARATERRRTGELFF. The CDR3 DNA is TGCAGTGCTAGAGCCACGGAACGTAGAAGGACCGGGGAGCTGTTTTTT.

This clonotype was seen at least ten times. The chain carries TRBV2 and TRBJ2-3; unclear D gene. The CDR3 sequence is 13 residues long. Trimming took 5 bases from V and 6 from J, leaving 12 bases between them. Germline loops: CDR1 SNHLY, CDR2 FYNNEI. CDR3 sequence: CASSTITRDTQYF. CDR3 in DNA: TGTGCCAGCAGTACCATCACGAGGGATACGCAGTATTTT. The full variable domain, its missing parts supplied by reference TRBV2 and TRBJ2-3, is EPEVTQTPSHQVTQMGQEVILRCVPISNHLYFYWYRQILGQKVEFLVSFYNNEISEKSEIFDDQFSVERPDGSNFTLKIRSTKLEDSAMYFCASSTITRDTQYFGPGTRLTVL.

This clonotype was seen only a few times. The chain couples TRBV12-3 or TRBV12-4 to TRBJ2-7, with 9 positions matching TRBD2. V shed 10 bases and J 4 bases; nucleotides not matched to a gene: 5. The CDR3 has 12 amino acids. The CDR3 sequence is CATGTSRYEQYF. The CDR3 DNA sequence: TGTGCCACTGGGACTAGCAGATACGAGCAGTACTTC.

Many counts were recorded for this clonotype. This chain connects TRBV7-8 to TRBJ2-1; a weak D match, TRBD2 (6 bases). Germline values: CDR1 SGHVS, CDR2 FQNEAQ. The CDR3 spans 15 residues. Between the trimmed V and J ends, which lost 4 bases and 9 bases, there was a span of 19 bases. The CDR3 protein is CASSSRGSLLREQFF. In DNA, the CDR3 is TGTGCCAGCAGCTCGCGGGGAAGCCTACTCCGTGAGCAGTTCTTC.

This clonotype was seen only a few times. The chain couples TRBV11-2 to TRBJ1-2, with 7 bases matching TRBD1. Germline V gene sequence: CDR1 SGHAT, CDR2 FQNNGV. The CDR3 is 16 residues long. The trim removed 5 bases at V and 4 bases at J, leaving 13 bases unmatched. The CDR3 region is CASSLGTAKPIYGYTF. The DNA of the CDR3 is TGTGCCAGCAGCCTCGGGACAGCAAAACCAATCTATGGCTACACCTTC.

This clonotype showed up just once. The CDR3 end shows no conserved phenylalanine or tryptophan, and so a read error is likely. The V gene is TRBV20-1, the J gene TRBJ1-1; D unresolved. The germline V gene has CDR1 DFQATT and CDR2 SNEGSKA (reference sequence). The CDR3 sequence is 14 residues long. The V end was cut by 0 bases, the J end by 4 bases, with 12 bases between. CDR3 amino acids: CSARDMSFFTEAFL. The CDR3 DNA reads as TGCAGTGCTAGAGATATGTCTTTTTTCACTGAAGCTTTCCTT.

This clonotype was seen a few times. The gene calls are TRBV5-6 and TRBJ1-1; maybe TRBD1 (5 bases). Germline loops: CDR1 SGHDT, CDR2 YYEEEE. The V end was cut by 0 bases, the J end by 6 bases, with 15 bases between. This CDR3 has 15 residues. In nucleotides, the CDR3 is TGTGCCAGCAGCTTGGACGGGGGGGGTGAGCCTGAAGCTTTCTTT. Amino acids: CASSLDGGGEPEAFF.

The chain joins TRBV3-1 to TRBJ2-7; the match to TRBD1 covers 7 bases. Germline CDR1 reads LGHDT; CDR2 reads YNNKEL (reference sequence). V lost 4 bases and J lost 4; bases outside the gene matches: 7. CDR3 size: 14 residues. The CDR3, as DNA: TGTGCCAGCAGCCTGCGACAGGGTAATTACGAGCAGTACTTC. Translation: CASSLRQGNYEQYF.

A few counts support this clonotype. The rearrangement joins TRBV9 to TRBJ2-7, with TRBD1 matching 7 bases. In germline, CDR1 is SGDLS, CDR2 YYNGEE. The CDR3 extends over 15 amino acids. V lost 0 bases and J lost 3; bases outside the gene matches: 6. Here the CDR3 reads CASSVGQGVFYEQYF. The CDR3 coding sequence is TGTGCCAGCAGCGTAGGTCAGGGGGTGTTCTACGAGCAGTACTTC. The full variable domain, rest sourced from reference TRBV9 and TRBJ2-7, is DSGVTQTPKHLITATGQRVTLRCSPRSGDLSVYWYQQSLDQGLQFLIQYYNGEERAKGNILERFSAQQFPDLHSELNLSSLELGDSALYFCASSVGQGVFYEQYFGPGTRLTVT.

This clonotype was counted only a few times. The chain uses TRBV7-8 and TRBJ2-5; TRBD2 aligns across 12 bases. CDR1 and CDR2 from the germline V gene are SGHVS and FQNEAQ. V was pared by 0 bases and J by 5 bases, with 10 bases of the junction left unmatched. CDR3 length: 18 amino acids. The CDR3 sequence is CASSLARLAGGRGETQYF. The CDR3 nucleotides read TGTGCCAGCAGCTTAGCTCGTCTAGCGGGAGGGAGAGGGGAGACCCAGTACTTC.

The V gene is TRBV27, the J gene TRBJ2-2; no clear D gene. Germline CDR1 MNHEY, CDR2 SMNVEV (reference sequence). With 6 bases removed from V and 1 base from J, the gap between germline ends came to 3 bases. The CDR3 consists of 12 residues. CDR3 loop: CASRKNTGELFF. CDR3 nucleotide sequence: TGTGCCAGCAGGAAGAACACCGGGGAGCTGTTTTTT.